These T cell receptor beta chains were read from a single sample in a study of cytotoxic CD8 clonotypes in ibrutinib-treated CLL. Data came from immunoSEQ multiplex PCR; TCRdb stores just in-frame clones and leaves some out. The sample gives more than 7,500 clones, approximately 80% of which show up once; more than 3.5% is in the top ten. Sequences were derived from PBMCs, sampled before ibrutinib treatment. These receptors were taken from a human donor with chronic lymphocytic leukemia. Both conserved end residues are part of each CDR3. The D gene is left open where the match is weak. Some rows mark clone size as missing; the rest say once, few, many or name a class of expanded clone.

-	TRBJ2-4	TRBV5-1	13	-	TGCGCCAGCAGCCCGAGGTCGGCAGGCATTCAGTACTTC	CASSPRSAGIQYF
-	TRBJ2-3	TRBV5-6	16	-	TGTGCCAGCAGCCAACGCTTAGCGGTGATCACAGATACGCAGTATTTT	CASSQRLAVITDTQYF
once	TRBJ2-2	TRBV28	15	TRBD2	TGTGCCAGTAAAGTCGCAGCGGGGGCCTCCGGGGAGCTGTTTTTT	CASKVAAGASGELFF
-	TRBJ2-1	TRBV7-3	14	-	TGTGCCAGCAGCTTAACCGGTGACTCGGGGGGCCCCCTCTTC	CASSLTGDSGGPLF
-	TRBJ1-4	TRBV7-8	16	-	TGTGCCAGCAGCCCCGAGGAAGGAGGAACTAATGAAAAACTGTTTTTT	CASSPEEGGTNEKLFF
-	TRBJ2-7	TRBV9	14	TRBD1	TGTGCCAGCAGCCCCGGGACAGGGGCCTACGAGCAGTACTTC	CASSPGTGAYEQYF
-	TRBJ2-4	TRBV10-3	17	TRBD1	TGTGCCACCGCACATACCTCAGGGGGCTTTAGCAAAAACATTCAGTACTTC	CATAHTSGGFSKNIQYF
-	TRBJ2-2	TRBV4-2	17	TRBD2	TGTGCCAGCAGCCAAGAAGGACTAGCGGGAACTACCGGGGAGCTGTTTTTT	CASSQEGLAGTTGELFF
-	TRBJ1-1	TRBV6-5	15	TRBD1	TGTGCCAGCAGTTTCGAACAGGGGATGAACACTGAAGCTTTCTTT	CASSFEQGMNTEAFF
once	TRBJ2-5	TRBV11-2	18	TRBD1	TGTGCCAGCAGCTTCCTACCGGGACAGGGGGCGATCACGGAGACCCAGTACTTC	CASSFLPGQGAITETQYF
medium-sized	TRBJ1-1	TRBV7-9	16	-	TGTGCCAGCAGCTTAACGGGGCCCCGAGGGAACACTGAAGCTTTCTTT	CASSLTGPRGNTEAFF
-	TRBJ2-7	TRBV7-3	16	-	TGTGCCAGCAGCCCATGGCTCCCGGGGGTTTACTACGAGCAGTACTTC	CASSPWLPGVYYEQYF
-	TRBJ1-1	TRBV5-5	13	-	TGTGCCAGCAGCCGGGGACCGGACACTGAAGCTTTCTTT	CASSRGPDTEAFF
-	TRBJ2-2	TRBV7-2	17	-	TGTGCCAGCAGCAAAACCGCCCGAAATTCGAACACCGGGGAGCTGTTTTTT	CASSKTARNSNTGELFF
-	TRBJ2-5	TRBV7-3	16	-	TGTGCCAGCAGCAGGGGGAATAGCGGCTCACAAGAGACCCAGTACTTC	CASSRGNSGSQETQYF
-	TRBJ1-5	TRBV4-3	15	TRBD1	TGCGCCAGCAGCCGGGACAGGGGGCCCAATCAGCCCCAGCATTTT	CASSRDRGPNQPQHF
-	TRBJ1-2	TRBV7-9	14	-	TGTGCCAGCAGCTCGGGCAAGAGGAGCTATGGCTACACCTTC	CASSSGKRSYGYTF
-	TRBJ2-2	TRBV19	16	TRBD2	TGTGCCAGTAGTACCCGGTCTAGCGGGAACACCGGGGAGCTGTTTTTT	CASSTRSSGNTGELFF
-	TRBJ2-7	TRBV4-3	16	TRBD1	TGCGCCAGCAGCCAAGAAACAGGGGGCAGTTTTTACGAGCAGTACTTC	CASSQETGGSFYEQYF
-	TRBJ1-5	TRBV6-6	15	-	TGTGCCAGCAGCCCCGACAGCTTAAGCAATCAGCCCCAGCATTTT	CASSPDSLSNQPQHF
-	TRBJ1-1	TRBV25-1	15	-	TGTGCCAGCAGTGAAGCCGGGGCTTATACGAAAGGAGCTTTCTTT	CASSEAGAYTKGAFF
once	TRBJ1-5	TRBV21-1	14	-	TGTGCCAGCAGCAAAGGGGGGTCAGGTCAGCCCCAGCATTTT	CASSKGGSGQPQHF
-	TRBJ2-2	TRBV9	16	-	TGTGCCAGCAGCGTACGGGGGCAGGCGTACACCGGGGAGCTGTTTTTT	CASSVRGQAYTGELFF
few	TRBJ1-2	TRBV5-4	13	-	TGTGCCAGCAGGGCGGAAGCTAACTATGGCTACACCTTC	CASRAEANYGYTF
-	TRBJ2-1	TRBV21-1	16	-	TGTGCCAGCAGCATAACGGGACTAGCGGAACCGGATGAGCAGTTCTTC	CASSITGLAEPDEQFF
-	TRBJ2-7	TRBV11-2	15	-	TGTGCCAGCAGCTTACAGGGGCCCAACTCCTACGAGCAGTACTTC	CASSLQGPNSYEQYF
-	TRBJ2-5	TRBV10-2	16	-	TGCGCCAGCAGTCCCGGGACACTGGTTTCACAAGAGACCCAGTACTTC	CASSPGTLVSQETQYF
-	TRBJ1-2	TRBV6-5	13	-	TGTGCCAGCAGTCCCGGGACCGACGCGGGCTACACCTTC	CASSPGTDAGYTF
-	TRBJ2-7	TRBV11-2	15	-	TGTGCCAGCAGCTTCCCTAGGCAGGACAACTACGAGCAGTACTTC	CASSFPRQDNYEQYF
-	TRBJ1-6	TRBV27	17	-	TGTGCCAGCAGTCCATGGGGTAACGGGGGGGTTAATTCACCCCTCCACTTT	CASSPWGNGGVNSPLHF
-	TRBJ2-7	TRBV4-1	15	TRBD2	TGCGCCAGCAGCCAAGAACCAGCGGGGGGGCGCGAGCAGTACTTC	CASSQEPAGGREQYF
-	TRBJ2-1	TRBV4-3	16	-	TGCGCCAGCAGCCAAGTCTCTTTCCGGGACTCCCTTAAGCAGTTCTTC	CASSQVSFRDSLKQFF
-	TRBJ1-4	TRBV27	14	-	TGTGCCAGCAGTTTCCCGGGGCCCAATGAAAAACTGTTTTTT	CASSFPGPNEKLFF
-	TRBJ2-3	TRBV10-2	14	TRBD2	TGCGCCAGCAGTTCCGGGACTAGGGAAGATACGCAGTATTTT	CASSSGTREDTQYF
once	TRBJ1-1	TRBV30	11	-	TGTGCCTGGAGTCCGGGGGGCGCGAGTTTCTTT	CAWSPGGASFF
-	TRBJ2-1	TRBV11-3	15	-	TGTGCCAGCAGCTTAGCGGGGAGCTCCTACAATGAGCAGTTCTTC	CASSLAGSSYNEQFF
once	TRBJ2-2	TRBV18	18	TRBD1	TGTGCCAGCTCAGCCCTGGGGACAGCCCTGGCTAGCAGGGTGGAGCTGTTTTTT	CASSALGTALASRVELFF
-	TRBJ2-1	TRBV28	14	-	TGTGCCAGCAGTTTGTCCCCGCAGAACAATGAGCAGTTCTTC	CASSLSPQNNEQFF
-	TRBJ1-6	TRBV18	14	-	TGTGCCAGCTCACCGTGGCAGGGTGATTCACCCCTCCACTTT	CASSPWQGDSPLHF